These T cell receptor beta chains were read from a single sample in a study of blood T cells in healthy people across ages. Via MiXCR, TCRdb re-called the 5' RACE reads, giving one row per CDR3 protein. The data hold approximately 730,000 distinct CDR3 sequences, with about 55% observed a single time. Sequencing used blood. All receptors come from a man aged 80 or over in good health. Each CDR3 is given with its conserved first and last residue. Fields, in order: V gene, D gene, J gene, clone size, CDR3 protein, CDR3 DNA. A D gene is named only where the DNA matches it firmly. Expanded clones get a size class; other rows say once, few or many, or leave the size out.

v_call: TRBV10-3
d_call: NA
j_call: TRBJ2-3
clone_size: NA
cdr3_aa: CAISESWSDTQYF
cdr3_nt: TGTGCCATCAGTGAGTCTTGGTCCGATACGCAGTATTTT

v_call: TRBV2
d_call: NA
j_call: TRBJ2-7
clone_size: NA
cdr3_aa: CASSDVGQIPYEQYF
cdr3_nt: TGTGCCAGCAGTGACGTAGGACAAATCCCCTACGAGCAGTACTTC

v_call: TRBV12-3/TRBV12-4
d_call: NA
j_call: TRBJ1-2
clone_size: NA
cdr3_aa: CASSRGNGYTF
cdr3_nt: TGTGCCAGCAGTAGAGGGAATGGCTACACCTTC

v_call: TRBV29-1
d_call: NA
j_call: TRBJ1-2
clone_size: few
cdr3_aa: CSVEGGAVNYGYTF
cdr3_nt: TGCAGCGTTGAAGGTGGGGCAGTCAACTATGGCTACACCTTC

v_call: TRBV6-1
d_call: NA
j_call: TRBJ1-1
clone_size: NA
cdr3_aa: CASSEVGQVNTEAFF
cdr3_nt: TGTGCCAGCAGTGAAGTCGGACAAGTGAACACTGAAGCTTTCTTT

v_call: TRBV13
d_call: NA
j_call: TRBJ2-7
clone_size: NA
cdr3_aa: CASSLMAGPLWEVPYEQYF
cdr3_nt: TGTGCCAGCAGCTTAATGGCGGGGCCCTTGTGGGAGGTTCCCTACGAGCAGTACTTC

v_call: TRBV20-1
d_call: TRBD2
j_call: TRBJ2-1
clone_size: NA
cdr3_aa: CSAEGLARTYNEQFF
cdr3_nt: TGCAGTGCGGAGGGACTAGCGAGAACTTACAATGAGCAGTTCTTC

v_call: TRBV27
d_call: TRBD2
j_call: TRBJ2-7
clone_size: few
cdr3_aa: CASSPLVWSGSRDEQYF
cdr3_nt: TGTGCCAGCAGTCCTCTCGTGTGGAGCGGGAGCAGAGACGAGCAGTACTTC

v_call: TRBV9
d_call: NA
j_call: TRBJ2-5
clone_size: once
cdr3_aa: CASSALSGAGETQYF
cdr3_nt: TGTGCCAGCAGCGCCCTCTCGGGGGCGGGCGAGACCCAGTACTTC

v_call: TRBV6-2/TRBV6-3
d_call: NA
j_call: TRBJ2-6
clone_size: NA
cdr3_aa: CASSYMDVFTGANVLTF
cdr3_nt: TGTGCCAGCAGTTACATGGATGTCTTTACTGGGGCCAACGTCCTGACTTTC

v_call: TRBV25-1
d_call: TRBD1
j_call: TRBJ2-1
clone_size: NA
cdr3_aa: CASSRRQGAGEQFF
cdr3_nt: TGTGCCAGCAGTCGACGACAGGGGGCCGGTGAGCAGTTCTTC

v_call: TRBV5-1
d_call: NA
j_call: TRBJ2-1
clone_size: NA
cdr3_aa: CASSLGPRGNEQFF
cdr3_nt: TGCGCCAGCAGCTTGGGGCCAAGGGGGAATGAGCAGTTCTTC

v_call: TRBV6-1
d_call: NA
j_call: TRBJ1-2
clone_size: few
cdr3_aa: CASREQGYGYTF
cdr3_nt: TGTGCCAGCAGAGAGCAGGGGTATGGCTACACCTTC

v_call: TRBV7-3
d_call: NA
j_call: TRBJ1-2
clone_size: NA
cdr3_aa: CASSLRGVGGYTF
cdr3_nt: TGTGCCAGCAGTCTCAGAGGGGTGGGTGGCTACACCTTC

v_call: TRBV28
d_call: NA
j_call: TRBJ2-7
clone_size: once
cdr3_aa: CASSSFRLAEPLSYEQYF
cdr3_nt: TGTGCCAGCAGTTCATTTAGGTTAGCGGAGCCTCTCTCCTACGAGCAGTACTTC

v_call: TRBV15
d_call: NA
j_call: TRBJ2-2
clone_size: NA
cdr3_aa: CATSRGGRANTGELFF
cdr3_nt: TGTGCCACCAGCAGAGGAGGCAGGGCGAACACCGGGGAGCTGTTTTTT

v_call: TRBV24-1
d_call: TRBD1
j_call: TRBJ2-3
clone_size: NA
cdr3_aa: CATSDLPGYRGPADTQYF
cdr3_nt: TGTGCCACCAGTGATTTGCCGGGCTACAGGGGTCCCGCAGATACGCAGTATTTT

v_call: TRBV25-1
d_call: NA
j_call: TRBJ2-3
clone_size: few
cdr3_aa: CASSSSGAQYF
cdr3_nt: TGTGCCAGCAGTTCATCGGGTGCGCAGTATTTT

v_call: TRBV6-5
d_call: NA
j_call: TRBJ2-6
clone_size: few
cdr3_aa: CASSRSTASGANVLTF
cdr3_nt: TGTGCCAGCAGTAGATCGACAGCGTCTGGGGCCAACGTCCTGACTTTC

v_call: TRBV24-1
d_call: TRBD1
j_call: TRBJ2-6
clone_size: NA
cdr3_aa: CTTGDGRSGANVLTF
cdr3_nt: TGTACCACAGGGGACGGCCGCTCTGGGGCCAACGTCCTGACTTTC

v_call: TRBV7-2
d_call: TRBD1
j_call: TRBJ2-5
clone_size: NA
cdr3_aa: CASSRGQGQETQYF
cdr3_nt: TGTGCCAGCAGCCGAGGACAGGGACAAGAGACCCAGTACTTC

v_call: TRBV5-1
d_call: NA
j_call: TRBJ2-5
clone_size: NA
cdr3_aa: CASSLAPGTQETQYF
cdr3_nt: TGCGCCAGCAGCTTGGCTCCTGGAACCCAAGAGACCCAGTACTTC

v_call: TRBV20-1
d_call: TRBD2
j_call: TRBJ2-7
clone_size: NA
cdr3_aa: CSATGLAGGGSYNEQYF
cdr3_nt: TGCAGTGCTACGGGACTAGCGGGAGGGGGCTCCTACAATGAGCAGTACTTC

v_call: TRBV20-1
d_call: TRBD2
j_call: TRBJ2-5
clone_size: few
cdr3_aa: CSARGASGKETQYF
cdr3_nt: TGCAGTGCTAGAGGGGCTAGCGGGAAAGAGACCCAGTACTTC

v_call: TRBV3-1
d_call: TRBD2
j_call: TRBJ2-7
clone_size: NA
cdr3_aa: CASSGRASGSYEQYF
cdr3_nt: TGTGCCAGCAGCGGCAGGGCTAGCGGGAGCTACGAGCAGTACTTC

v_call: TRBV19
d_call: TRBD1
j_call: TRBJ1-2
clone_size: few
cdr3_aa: CASSRGQGAVYGYTF
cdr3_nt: TGTGCCAGTAGTCGGGGACAGGGGGCTGTCTATGGCTACACCTTC

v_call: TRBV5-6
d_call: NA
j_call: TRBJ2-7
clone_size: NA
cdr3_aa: CASSFEQIRLGSYEQYF
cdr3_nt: TGTGCCAGCAGCTTCGAACAGATTAGGCTAGGATCCTACGAGCAGTACTTC

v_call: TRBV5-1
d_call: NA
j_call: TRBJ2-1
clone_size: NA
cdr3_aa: CASSLSLDEQFF
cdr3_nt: TGCGCCAGCAGCTTGAGTCTCGATGAGCAGTTCTTC

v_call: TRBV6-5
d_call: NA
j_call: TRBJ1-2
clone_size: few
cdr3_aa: CASSYSRENYGYTF
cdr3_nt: TGTGCCAGCAGTTACTCGAGGGAGAACTATGGCTACACCTTC

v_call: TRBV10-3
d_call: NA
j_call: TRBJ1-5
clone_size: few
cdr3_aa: CAISESSGLQPQHF
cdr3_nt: TGTGCCATCAGTGAGTCGAGCGGTTTACAGCCCCAGCATTTT

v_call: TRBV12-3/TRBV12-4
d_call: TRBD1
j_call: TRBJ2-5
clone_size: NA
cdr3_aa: CAISDRGRSSGETQYF
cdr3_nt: TGTGCCATTTCAGACAGGGGGCGCTCCTCAGGAGAGACCCAGTACTTC

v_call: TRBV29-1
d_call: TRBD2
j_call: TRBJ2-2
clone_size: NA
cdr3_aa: CSAVTSGDLGGLFF
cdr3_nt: TGCAGCGCCGTGACTAGCGGGGATCTTGGGGGGCTGTTTTTT

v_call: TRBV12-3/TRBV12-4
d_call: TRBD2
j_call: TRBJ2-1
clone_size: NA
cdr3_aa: CASSPPRGSGRRNEQFF
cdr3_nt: TGTGCCAGCAGTCCCCCCAGGGGTAGCGGGAGGCGGAATGAGCAGTTCTTC

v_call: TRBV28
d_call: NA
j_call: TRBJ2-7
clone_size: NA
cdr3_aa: CASKGGSNSYEQYF
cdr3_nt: TGTGCCAGCAAAGGCGGGTCGAACTCCTACGAGCAGTACTTC

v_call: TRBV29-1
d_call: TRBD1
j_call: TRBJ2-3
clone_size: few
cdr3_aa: CSVGTGTGTDTQYF
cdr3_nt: TGCAGCGTTGGTACTGGGACAGGCACAGATACGCAGTATTTT

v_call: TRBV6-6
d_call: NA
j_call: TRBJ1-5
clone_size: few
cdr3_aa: CASSSPDRSYQPQHF
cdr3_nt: TGTGCCAGCAGTTCCCCGGACCGTAGCTATCAGCCCCAGCATTTT

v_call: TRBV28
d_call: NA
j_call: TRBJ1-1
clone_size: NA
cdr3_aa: CATGTDTEAFF
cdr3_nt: TGTGCCACCGGGACGGACACTGAAGCTTTCTTT